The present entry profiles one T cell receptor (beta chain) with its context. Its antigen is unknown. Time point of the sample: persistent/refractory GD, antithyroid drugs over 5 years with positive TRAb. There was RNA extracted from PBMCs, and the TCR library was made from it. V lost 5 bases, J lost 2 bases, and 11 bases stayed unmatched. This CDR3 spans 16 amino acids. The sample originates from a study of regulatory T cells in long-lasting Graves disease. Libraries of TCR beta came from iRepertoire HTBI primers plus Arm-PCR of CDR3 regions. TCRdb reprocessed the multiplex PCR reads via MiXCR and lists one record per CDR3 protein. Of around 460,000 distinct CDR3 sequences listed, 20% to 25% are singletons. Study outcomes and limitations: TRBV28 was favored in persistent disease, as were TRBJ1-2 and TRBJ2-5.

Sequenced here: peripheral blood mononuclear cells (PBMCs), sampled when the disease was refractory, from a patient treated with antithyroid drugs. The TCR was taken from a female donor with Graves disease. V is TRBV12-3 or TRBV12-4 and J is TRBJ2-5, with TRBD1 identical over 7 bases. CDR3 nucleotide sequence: TGTGCCAGCAGTAGCCGGGCAACAGGGGTTCAAGAGACCCAGTACTTC. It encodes CASSSRATGVQETQYF.